This TCR beta chain was recorded in a study of beta chain features in type 1 diabetes. Turning to the study itself: Patients did not differ from healthy donors in age, gender or cell yield. Examination covered under 110 million sorted cells spanning all samples.

Expressed TCRB transcripts were sequenced after all isolated RNA was converted to cDNA. Here immunoSEQ multiplex PCR was the method, and the copy in TCRdb shows in-frame clones only, minus some. The table has some 200,000 clones, roughly a tenth seen once. V was cut by 7 bases and J by 8 bases, with 20 bases left in between. CDR1 GTSNPN and CDR2 SVGIG come from the germline V gene (reference sequence). The CDR3 length is 13 residues. This chain links TRBV30 with TRBJ1-2; D not certain. The receptor comes from a man aged 18 to 30 in good health. Sequenced: central memory CD4+ T cells from blood. The CDR3, as DNA: TGTGCCTCGGAGGTGGGTTACGCGGGCGGCTACACCTTC. It is translated as CASEVGYAGGYTF.